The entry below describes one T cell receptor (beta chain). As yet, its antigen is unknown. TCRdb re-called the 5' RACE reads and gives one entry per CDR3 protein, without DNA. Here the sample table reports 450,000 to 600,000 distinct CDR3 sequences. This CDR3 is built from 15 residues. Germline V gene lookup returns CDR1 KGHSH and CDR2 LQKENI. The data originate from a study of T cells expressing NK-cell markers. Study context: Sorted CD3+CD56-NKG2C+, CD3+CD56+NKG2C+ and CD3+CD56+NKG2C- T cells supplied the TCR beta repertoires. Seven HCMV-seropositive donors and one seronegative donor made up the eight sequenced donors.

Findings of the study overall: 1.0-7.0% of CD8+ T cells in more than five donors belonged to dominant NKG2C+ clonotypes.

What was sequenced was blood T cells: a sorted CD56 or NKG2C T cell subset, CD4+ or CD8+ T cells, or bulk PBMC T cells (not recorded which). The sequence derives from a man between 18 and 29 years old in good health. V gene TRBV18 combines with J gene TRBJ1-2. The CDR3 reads CASSPRQNTNYGYTF. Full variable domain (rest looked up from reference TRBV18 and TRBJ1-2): NAGVMQNPRHLVRRRGQEARLRCSPMKGHSHVYWYRQLPEEGLKFMVYLQKENIIDESGMPKERFSAEFPKEGPSILRIQQVVRGDSAAYFCASSPRQNTNYGYTFGSGTRLTVV.